The present TCR beta chain was sequenced within a study of T cell repertoires in cytomegalovirus infection. At the level of the study: Public TCR beta signatures marked donors with CMV infection and the matching HLA. Findings of the study overall: The cumulative frequency of public TCR beta families distinguished individuals who carried CMV together with the relevant HLA. Across the ex vivo response, the dominant clonotypes were HLA-C-restricted CMV-specific TCR beta clonotypes.

Note on this clonotype: Its specificity is not known. Compared with germline, one end of the junction differs, possibly owing to a read error.

This CDR3 is 15 amino acids long. From germline, CDR1 is SNHLY and CDR2 FYNNEI. TCRdb reprocessed the reads with MiXCR, giving one entry per CDR3 protein. The sample holds roughly 310,000 distinct CDR3 sequences; roughly 15% are singletons and the top ten take around 11%. Sequences were obtained from PBMCs. The chain recombines TRBV2 with TRBJ2-7, with D maybe TRBD1 (6 bases). The receptor's source is a human donor in good health (CMV status not recorded). Some clones in this sample may be carry-over from other donors' samples. The CDR3 nucleotides are TGTTCCAGCAGTGAATCTATGACAGGTGGCTACGAGCAGTACTTC. Translating gives CSSSESMTGGYEQYF.